Shown below are 18 T cell receptor beta chains from a single sample sequenced in a study of T cells in localized non-small cell lung cancer. Generated by immunoSEQ multiplex PCR, the TCRdb table keeps only in-frame clones and is missing some. This table has some 54,000 clones, over 70% appearing once. Specimen: PBMCs, collected before any cancer treatment. The receptor set was obtained from a woman aged 40 to 75 with stage II lung adenocarcinoma.

The rearrangement joins TRBV14 to TRBJ2-2, with TRBD2 as a possible D gene (6 bases). The V end lost 4 bases, the J end lost 1 base, and 10 bases lay between the germline ends. This CDR3 has 15 amino acids. Germline V gene data show CDR1 as SGHDN and CDR2 as FVKESK. CDR3 sequence reads: CASSLGGGNTGELFF. The DNA of the CDR3 is TGTGCCAGCAGCCTTGGGGGAGGGAACACCGGGGAGCTGTTTTTT.

The DNA for the CDR3 is TGTGCCAGCAGCTTGGTAGGGTCCGACGAGCAGTACTTC. It codes for CASSLVGSDEQYF. The chain has TRBV5-5 and TRBJ2-7; D not certain. Germline CDR1 is SGHKS and CDR2 is YYEKEE (reference sequence). Deletions cut 0 bases from V and 5 bases from J, with 9 bases between. CDR3 length equals 13 residues.

The chain employs TRBV4-1 and TRBJ2-7; D remains ambiguous. The ends were cut back, 0 bases at V and 4 bases at J, with 13 bases in the middle. Germline V gene data show CDR1 as MGHRA and CDR2 as YSYEKL. CDR3 length equals 15 residues. CDR3 amino acids: CASSQDITANYEQYF. For the CDR3, the DNA is TGCGCCAGCAGCCAAGATATCACGGCTAATTACGAGCAGTACTTC.

The chain is built from TRBV18 and TRBJ2-3; D not certain. The germline CDR1 and CDR2 sequences are KGHSH and LQKENI. The CDR3 extends over 14 amino acids. Trimming left V 0 bases short and J 4 bases short, with 8 bases between. DNA for the CDR3: TGTGCCAGCTCACCACCGATAGCCGCAGATACGCAGTATTTT. Translating gives CASSPPIAADTQYF.

The gene calls are TRBV5-6 and TRBJ2-7; D possibly corresponds to TRBD1 (6 bases). Germline CDR1 and CDR2: SGHDT and YYEEEE. There are 14 residues in the CDR3. Between the trimmed V and J ends, which lost 4 bases and 1 base, there was a span of 12 bases. CDR3 nucleotide sequence: TGTGCCAGCAGCCTGCCAGGGGAATCCTACGAGCAGTACTTC. Encoded protein: CASSLPGESYEQYF.

This chain connects TRBV18 to TRBJ1-1; D is unresolved. Trimming took off 3 bases at V and 11 bases at J, with 13 bases between the two ends. Germline loops: CDR1 KGHSH, CDR2 LQKENI. The CDR3 covers 12 residues. The CDR3 is CASSPEGLAAFF. CDR3 DNA sequence: TGTGCCAGCTCACCGGAGGGTTTGGCGGCTTTCTTT.

V usage is TRBV19 and J usage is TRBJ1-5; maybe TRBD1 (5 bases). Germline CDR1 LNHDA, CDR2 SQIVND (reference sequence). V lost 3 bases to trimming and J lost 7 bases, with 16 bases between them. The CDR3 contains 15 residues. For the CDR3, the DNA is TGTGCCAGTAGTATGTCCAGGGAGCACGGGCAGCCCCAGCATTTT. It translates to CASSMSREHGQPQHF. Based on the CDR3 plus reference TRBV19 and TRBJ1-5, the full variable domain is DGGITQSPKYLFRKEGQNVTLSCEQNLNHDAMYWYRQDPGQGLRLIYYSQIVNDFQKGDIAEGYSVSREKKESFPLTVTSAQKNPTAFYLCASSMSREHGQPQHFGDGTRLSIL.

V is TRBV7-3 and J is TRBJ1-3; 9 bases are shared with TRBD1. CDR1 and CDR2 from the germline V gene are SGHTA and FQGTGA. Trimming at V came to 6 bases and at J to 7 bases, leaving 7 bases not matched to a gene. This CDR3 region has 14 residues. CDR3 in DNA: TGTGCCAGCAGTCCTGGGACAGGGAGTAACACCATATATTTT. Translated: CASSPGTGSNTIYF.

Note on this clone: This same CDR3 is encoded by further DNA sequences in the sample. This chain joins TRBV7-3 and TRBJ2-3; weak D call: TRBD2 (7 bases). V was trimmed by 0 bases and J by 1 base, leaving 8 bases between them. CDR3 size: 15 residues. Germline V gene data show CDR1 as SGHTA and CDR2 as FQGTGA. CDR3 sequence: CASSLTGGRTDTQYF. The CDR3 DNA sequence: TGTGCCAGCAGCTTAACGGGGGGGCGCACAGATACGCAGTATTTT. The full variable domain, in which reference TRBV7-3 and TRBJ2-3 provide the parts outside the CDR3, is GAGVSQTPSNKVTEKGKYVELRCDPISGHTALYWYRQSLGQGPEFLIYFQGTGAADDSGLPNDRFFAVRPEGSVSTLKIQRTERGDSAVYLCASSLTGGRTDTQYFGPGTRLTVL.

V and J are TRBV5-6 and TRBJ1-5, with a tentative D call TRBD1 (5 bases). V was clipped by 7 bases and J by 0 bases, with 26 bases between them. In germline, CDR1 is SGHDT, CDR2 YYEEEE. The CDR3 runs to 19 residues. CDR3 in DNA: TGTGCCAGCTTCCCTGTGACAGACAAGACCATGAATAGCAATCAGCCCCAGCATTTT. Protein product: CASFPVTDKTMNSNQPQHF.

The chain uses TRBV6-6 and TRBJ1-5; 7 nucleotides agree with TRBD1. V trimming: 7 bases; J trimming: 5 bases; junction bases outside the gene matches: 14. The length of the CDR3 is 16 residues. Per the germline V gene, CDR1 is MNHNY and CDR2 is SVGAGI (reference sequence). The CDR3 is CASIPPPGGTDQPQHF. CDR3 DNA sequence: TGTGCCAGCATCCCTCCACCGGGAGGGACAGATCAGCCCCAGCATTTT.

The chain carries TRBV30 and TRBJ1-6, with a tentative D call TRBD1 (5 bases). The length of the CDR3 is 16 residues. Trimming left V 0 bases short and J 12 bases short, with 21 bases between. The V gene's germline CDR1 is GTSNPN and CDR2 SVGIG (reference sequence). In nucleotides, the CDR3 is TGTGCCTGGAGTGTCCAATTAGGGGCATCAGGGCAACCCCTCCACTTT. Translating it yields CAWSVQLGASGQPLHF.

V is TRBV18 and J is TRBJ2-2; no clear D. The CDR3 runs 13 residues. Germline CDR1 and CDR2: KGHSH and LQKENI. The V gene lost 3 bases and the J gene lost 4 bases, with 6 bases spanning the gap. The CDR3 spells CASSPASTGELFF. CDR3 in DNA: TGTGCCAGCTCACCTGCGAGCACCGGGGAGCTGTTTTTT.

The rearrangement links TRBV27 to TRBJ1-2, with 7 nucleotides matching TRBD1. The CDR3 consists of 13 residues. Germline CDR1 reads MNHEY; CDR2 reads SMNVEV (reference sequence). V trimming: 2 bases; J trimming: 4 bases; junction bases outside the gene matches: 1. The CDR3 DNA reads TGTGCCAGCAGTTTACGACAGGGCTATGGCTACACCTTC. Translating it yields CASSLRQGYGYTF.

This sequence joins TRBV19 and TRBJ1-5; D gene unclear. This CDR3 region has 14 residues. CDR1 and CDR2 from the germline V gene are LNHDA and SQIVND (reference sequence). Deletions cut 3 bases from V and 0 bases from J, with 6 bases between. CDR3 sequence: CASSIRVSNQPQHF. For the CDR3, the DNA is TGTGCCAGTAGTATTAGGGTTAGCAATCAGCCCCAGCATTTT.

The chain has TRBV10-1 and TRBJ2-3, with 10 bases aligning to TRBD1. The germline CDR1 and CDR2 sequences are WNHNN and SYGVQD (reference sequence). V was pared by 6 bases and J by 4 bases, with 4 bases of the junction left unmatched. The CDR3 loop spans 14 amino acids. The CDR3 DNA reads TGCGCCAGCAGCCCGGGACAGGGGCCAGATACGCAGTATTTT. It yields the protein CASSPGQGPDTQYF.

This chain links TRBV5-1 with TRBJ1-2, with a weak D call TRBD1 (6 bases). CDR1 and CDR2 (germline): SGHRS, YFSETQ. Trimming left V 4 bases short and J 1 base short, with 14 bases between. The CDR3 is 15 residues long. CDR3 bases: TGCGCCAGCAGCGCCCAGGGGTCCTTTAACTATGGCTACACCTTC. Protein sequence: CASSAQGSFNYGYTF. The whole variable domain, remainder taken from reference TRBV5-1 and TRBJ1-2, is KAGVTQTPRYLIKTRGQQVTLSCSPISGHRSVSWYQQTPGQGLQFLFEYFSETQRNKGNFPGRFSGRQFSNSRSEMNVSTLELGDSALYLCASSAQGSFNYGYTFGSGTRLTVV.

Here the CDR3 reads CAWSAGGQQETQYF. The CDR3 nucleotides read TGTGCCTGGAGTGCAGGGGGCCAACAAGAGACCCAGTACTTC. The V and J genes are TRBV30 and TRBJ2-5, with 8 positions matching TRBD1. Germline trimming cut 1 base from V and 2 bases from J; bases unmatched to any gene: 3. The V gene's germline CDR1 is GTSNPN and CDR2 SVGIG (reference sequence). This CDR3 region has 14 residues.